Below are 27 T cell receptor beta chains sequenced from a single sample in a study of T-cell reconstitution after alpha-beta-depleted transplantation in children. For TCRbeta, the library was prepared with unique molecular identifiers. TCRdb analysed the PCR reads with MiXCR anew, one entry per CDR3 protein. There are approximately 130,000 distinct CDR3 sequences in the sample; around 9.8% occur only once, and 20% to 30% lies in the top ten. The sample was PBMCs, mostly from graft donor cells, taken 180 days after TCRalphabeta/CD19-depleted stem cell transplant. Receptors were obtained from a girl in the first two years of life who had a stem cell transplant for combined immunodeficiency, so the T cells may come from the graft donor.

The V call is TRBV7-6, the J call TRBJ1-1; a possible D gene is TRBD1 (6 bases). V gave up 1 base and J gave up 4 bases, with 13 bases separating them. Germline CDR1 reads SGHVS; CDR2 reads FNYEAQ. This CDR3 contains 15 residues. The CDR3: CASSLGTGSGTEAFF. CDR3 DNA: TGTGCCAGCAGCTTAGGAACAGGGAGTGGCACTGAAGCTTTCTTT. The full variable domain, completed using reference TRBV7-6 and TRBJ1-1, is GAGVSQSPRYKVTKRGQDVALRCDPISGHVSLYWYRQALGQGPEFLTYFNYEAQQDKSGLPNDRFSAERPEGSISTLTIQRTEQRDSAMYRCASSLGTGSGTEAFFGQGTRLTVV.

The gene calls are TRBV11-2 and TRBJ2-7; 8 bases are shared with TRBD1. Germline CDR1 and CDR2: SGHAT and FQNNGV. V lost 3 bases, J lost 4 bases, and 8 bases stayed unmatched. CDR3 length: 15 amino acids. The CDR3 DNA reads TGTGCCAGCAGCTTTTCCCAGGGGGCTAGATACGAGCAGTACTTC. Amino acid sequence: CASSFSQGARYEQYF. The full variable domain, its missing parts supplied by reference TRBV11-2 and TRBJ2-7, is EAGVAQSPRYKIIEKRQSVAFWCNPISGHATLYWYQQILGQGPKLLIQFQNNGVVDDSQLPKDRFSAERLKGVDSTLKIQPAKLEDSAVYLCASSFSQGARYEQYFGPGTRLTVT.

This clonotype has more than one count but fewer than ten. The chain links TRBV6-5 to TRBJ1-4, with a possible D match to TRBD1 (5 bases). Germline CDR1 and CDR2: MNHEY and SVGAGI. Trimming removed 0 bases from V and 8 bases from J, with 13 bases in between. The CDR3 extends over 15 amino acids. DNA for the CDR3: TGTGCCAGCAGTTACTCGAGGGGCGTTCGGGAAAAACTGTTTTTT. Translated, it gives CASSYSRGVREKLFF.

This clonotype has just a few counts. The genes are TRBV20-1 and TRBJ2-7; 10 bases are shared with TRBD1. There are 16 residues in the CDR3. Germline CDR1 DFQATT, CDR2 SNEGSKA (reference sequence). Trimming at V came to 1 base and at J to 3 bases, leaving 9 bases not matched to a gene. The CDR3 nucleotides are TGCAGTGCTAGAGGCCTCCTCGGACAGGGGGGCTACGAGCAGTACTTC. Protein: CSARGLLGQGGYEQYF.

The chain employs TRBV20-1 and TRBJ2-1; TRBD2 matches 13 bases. The CDR3 is 19 residues long. Germline CDR1 DFQATT, CDR2 SNEGSKA (reference sequence). After removal of 3 bases from V and 7 bases from J, the junction contained 18 bases not matched to a gene. The CDR3 sequence is CSASGTGTSGDLLYNEQFF. CDR3 DNA: TGCAGTGCTAGCGGAACCGGGACTAGCGGGGACCTCTTATATAATGAGCAGTTCTTC.

This clonotype was detected ten times or more. CDR3 sequence: CASSGGFYNEQFF. The CDR3 DNA sequence: TGTGCCTCTTCGGGGGGCTTTTACAATGAGCAGTTCTTC. The chain is built from TRBV7-3 and TRBJ2-1; D may be TRBD2 (7 bases). Germline V lookup: CDR1 SGHTA, CDR2 FQGTGA. The CDR3 covers 13 residues. Trimming left V 11 bases short and J 4 bases short, with 15 bases between.

J is TRBJ2-7 and V is TRBV4-3; no firm D call. From germline, CDR1 is LGHNA and CDR2 YSLEER. With 4 bases removed from V and 3 bases from J, the gap between germline ends came to 10 bases. The CDR3 spans 13 residues. The CDR3 reads CASSPGWGYEQYF. The DNA for the CDR3 is TGCGCCAGCAGCCCAGGCTGGGGCTACGAGCAGTACTTC.

The CDR3 region is CSARDGFGDQPQHF. DNA for the CDR3: TGCAGTGCTAGAGACGGATTTGGCGATCAGCCCCAGCATTTT. The chain uses TRBV20-1 and TRBJ1-5; D call uncertain. The CDR3 extends over 14 amino acids. With 0 bases removed from V and 5 bases from J, the gap between germline ends came to 11 bases. The germline gives CDR1 DFQATT, CDR2 SNEGSKA (reference sequence).

The V call is TRBV20-1, the J call TRBJ1-2, with D uncertain. This CDR3 is built from 11 residues. CDR1 is DFQATT and CDR2 is SNEGSKA in the germline V gene (reference sequence). Deletions cut 6 bases from V and 8 bases from J, with 13 bases between. DNA for the CDR3: TGCAGTGCCGTTTCTATCCTGGGCTACACCTTC. This codes for CSAVSILGYTF.

The chain has TRBV7-2 and TRBJ2-2; the D gene is possibly TRBD2 (6 bases). V gave up 1 base and J gave up 6 bases, with 9 bases separating them. Germline loops: CDR1 SGHTA, CDR2 FQGNSA. The CDR3 runs 14 residues. CDR3 in DNA: TGTGCCAGCAGCTTAGTACTAGCCCCCGGGGAGCTGTTTTTT. Protein: CASSLVLAPGELFF.

The rearrangement uses TRBV12-3 or TRBV12-4 and TRBJ2-7; D is possibly TRBD2 (6 bases). This CDR3 region has 14 residues. Trimming left V 5 bases short and J 3 bases short, with 14 bases between. The DNA of the CDR3 is TGTGCCAGCAGTCCCCCGGGAGTCCTCTACGAGCAGTACTTC. It translates to CASSPPGVLYEQYF.

The rearrangement joins TRBV14 to TRBJ2-3; weak D call: TRBD2 (6 bases). This CDR3 comprises 19 residues. Looked up from germline, CDR1 is SGHDN and CDR2 is FVKESK. V gave up 0 bases and J gave up 1 base, with 20 bases separating them. The DNA of the CDR3 is TGTGCCAGCAGCCAAGATAGCCTTCGGAGGGGAATCGGCACAGATACGCAGTATTTT. Residues: CASSQDSLRRGIGTDTQYF.

This chain links TRBV3-1 with TRBJ2-5; D is uncertain. Germline V gives CDR1 LGHDT, CDR2 YNNKEL (reference sequence). The CDR3 runs 14 residues. V lost 1 base and J 2 bases, leaving 8 bases between the germline ends. The CDR3 DNA sequence: TGTGCCAGCAGCCAAGCGTCCAGTCAAGAGACCCAGTACTTC. Its translation is CASSQASSQETQYF.

There are a few counts of this clonotype. The chain employs TRBV12-5 and TRBJ1-3, with 8 bases aligning to TRBD1. This CDR3 is 16 amino acids long. Germline V CDR1 and CDR2: LGHNT, FRNRAP. The junction had 3 bases not matched to a gene; V was cut back by 1 base and J by 1 base. Written as DNA, the CDR3 is TGTGCTAGTGGTTTGGCACAGGGGGGTTCTGGAAACACCATATATTTT. Amino acids: CASGLAQGGSGNTIYF.

This clonotype turned up a few times. The chain links TRBV10-3 to TRBJ2-7; a weak D match, TRBD2 (7 bases). The CDR3 covers 14 residues. V shed 6 bases and J shed 5 bases, with 17 bases lying between them. The V gene's germline CDR1 is ENHRY and CDR2 SYGVKD. CDR3 sequence: CAIRPLGGADEQYF. Here the CDR3 DNA reads TGTGCCATCAGGCCCCTTGGGGGGGCGGACGAGCAGTACTTC.

The rearrangement uses TRBV10-3 and TRBJ2-7; either TRBD1 or TRBD2 may supply D (6 bases each). Germline V gene lookup returns CDR1 ENHRY and CDR2 SYGVKD. The ends were cut back, 7 bases at V and 1 base at J, with 14 bases in the middle. The CDR3 totals 14 residues. DNA of the CDR3: TGTGCCATCACCCCGGGGGCGGGTTCCTACGAGCAGTACTTC. This sequence encodes CAITPGAGSYEQYF.

V gene TRBV29-1 combines with J gene TRBJ2-2, with a possible D match to TRBD1 (6 bases). The CDR3 extends over 14 amino acids. Germline CDR1 and CDR2: SQVTM and ANQGSEA. V lost 2 bases, J lost 2 bases, and 9 bases lay in between. DNA of the CDR3: TGCAGCGTTGAAACAGGGCGCAACACCGGGGAGCTGTTTTTT. Its translation is CSVETGRNTGELFF.

This clonotype showed up just a few times. CDR3 DNA sequence: TGCGCCAGCAGCCAAGAGGGTAGCGGGGGCTATGAGCAGTTCTTC. Protein sequence: CASSQEGSGGYEQFF. The chain is built from TRBV4-3 and TRBJ2-1; 9 bases are shared with TRBD2. Germline lookup yields CDR1 LGHNA and CDR2 YSLEER. Germline trimming cut 0 bases from V and 8 bases from J; bases unmatched to any gene: 5. This CDR3 has 15 residues.

This clonotype was found many times. The chain couples TRBV29-1 to TRBJ1-1; 12 nucleotides line up with TRBD1. The CDR3 spans 16 residues. In germline, CDR1 is SQVTM, CDR2 ANQGSEA. V shed 5 bases and J 0 bases; nucleotides not matched to a gene: 7. CDR3 amino acids: CSVRDRGLFMNTEAFF. The CDR3 DNA is TGCAGCGTTCGGGACAGGGGGCTTTTTATGAACACTGAAGCTTTCTTT.

The CDR3 here is CSAPPRGRDQPQHF. CDR3 coding DNA: TGCAGTGCCCCTCCCAGGGGAAGAGATCAGCCCCAGCATTTT. V and J are TRBV20-1 and TRBJ1-5, with a tentative D call TRBD1 (6 bases). This CDR3 has 14 residues. Trimming took 6 bases from V and 5 from J, leaving 17 bases between them. The germline V gene encodes CDR1 DFQATT and CDR2 SNEGSKA (reference sequence).

This clonotype came up a few times. This rearrangement joins TRBV7-2 to TRBJ1-4; 11 bases line up with TRBD1. Looked up from germline, CDR1 is SGHTA and CDR2 is FQGNSA. The CDR3 is 17 amino acids. V lost 0 bases, J lost 5 bases, and 5 bases stayed unmatched. This CDR3 is CASSLAPDRGRNEKLFF. The CDR3 DNA reads TGTGCCAGCAGCTTAGCCCCGGACAGGGGGCGGAATGAAAAACTGTTTTTT.

This clonotype was picked up a small number of times. This chain joins TRBV5-1 and TRBJ2-1; no reliable D call. Germline lookup yields CDR1 SGHRS and CDR2 YFSETQ. Trimming cost V 0 bases and J 2 bases, with 9 bases left between them. The CDR3 length is 15 residues. The CDR3 nucleotides are TGCGCCAGCAGCTTGGTGGGGTCGGCCTACAATGAGCAGTTCTTC. It codes for CASSLVGSAYNEQFF.

The chain links TRBV24-1 to TRBJ2-7; TRBD1 is a possible D gene (5 bases). This CDR3 contains 15 residues. Looked up from germline, CDR1 is KGHDR and CDR2 is SFDVKD. Trimming pared 1 base from V and 5 bases from J, leaving 14 bases between. The CDR3 region has the DNA TGTGCCACCAGTGATTTTAGTCAGGGTATCGACGAGCAGTACTTC. Protein product: CATSDFSQGIDEQYF.

The chain has TRBV19 and TRBJ2-2; 7 bases match TRBD1. The length of the CDR3 is 15 residues. Germline CDR1 reads LNHDA; CDR2 reads SQIVND (reference sequence). The J segment lost 6 bases and the V segment lost 5 bases, leaving 9 bases of the junction unmatched. The CDR3 region is CASSVQTGSAGELFF. CDR3 bases: TGTGCCAGTAGTGTACAGACAGGGTCCGCCGGGGAGCTGTTTTTT.

Comment on this clonotype: One end of the junction fails to match germline, which may point to a read error. The rearrangement links TRBV20-1 to TRBJ2-1; D gene uncertain. The CDR3 extends over 13 amino acids. Germline CDR1 and CDR2: DFQATT and SNEGSKA (reference sequence). CDR3 residues: CSARDAPYNQQFF. CDR3 sequence (DNA): TGCAGTGCTAGGGACGCACCTTACAATCAGCAGTTCTTC.

This clonotype was picked up a small number of times. This sequence joins TRBV20-1 and TRBJ2-7; the match to TRBD1 covers 7 bases. CDR3 length: 14 residues. Germline assignment: CDR1 DFQATT and CDR2 SNEGSKA (reference sequence). V was pared by 6 bases and J by 3 bases, with 11 bases of the junction left unmatched. CDR3 amino acids: CSASARGRFYEQYF. The CDR3 DNA reads as TGCAGTGCCAGCGCGAGGGGGCGGTTCTACGAGCAGTACTTC.

J is TRBJ2-5 and V is TRBV27, with 9 bases that match TRBD2. V shed 3 bases, J shed 5 bases, and the junction held 19 bases outside the gene matches. The germline V gene has CDR1 MNHEY and CDR2 SMNVEV (reference sequence). The CDR3 runs 19 residues. The CDR3 loop is CASSFGGVTVAGVMETQYF. DNA of the CDR3: TGTGCCAGCAGTTTTGGGGGCGTCACCGTAGCGGGAGTTATGGAGACCCAGTACTTC.